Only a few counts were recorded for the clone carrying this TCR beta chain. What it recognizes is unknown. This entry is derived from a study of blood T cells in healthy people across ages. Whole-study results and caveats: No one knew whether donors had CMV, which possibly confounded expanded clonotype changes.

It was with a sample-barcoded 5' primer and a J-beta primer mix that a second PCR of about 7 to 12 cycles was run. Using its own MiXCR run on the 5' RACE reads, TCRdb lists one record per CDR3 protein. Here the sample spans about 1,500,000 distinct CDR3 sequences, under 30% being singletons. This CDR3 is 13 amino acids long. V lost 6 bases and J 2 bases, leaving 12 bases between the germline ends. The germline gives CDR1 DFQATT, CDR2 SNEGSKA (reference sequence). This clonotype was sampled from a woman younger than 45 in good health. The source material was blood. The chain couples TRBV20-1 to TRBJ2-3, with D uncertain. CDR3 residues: CSAEASSTDTQYF. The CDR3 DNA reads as TGCAGTGCGGAAGCGTCGTCCACAGATACGCAGTATTTT.